This T cell receptor (beta chain) was identified during a study of blood T cell repertoires in COVID-19. Generated by immunoSEQ multiplex PCR, the TCRdb table keeps only in-frame clones and is missing some. The sample carries about 110,000 clones, over 70% recorded once. Between the trimmed V and J ends, which lost 8 bases and 4 bases, there was a span of 11 bases. Germline-derived CDR1 and CDR2 are GTSNPN and SVGIG (reference sequence). The CDR3 is made up of 11 amino acids. The chain uses TRBV30 and TRBJ1-2, with D unresolved. Sample: peripheral blood. This receptor was obtained from a woman between 50 and 59 years old with acute or convalescent COVID-19. CDR3 coding DNA: TGTGCCGGGATACTTACCTATGGCTACACCTTC. Encoded protein: CAGILTYGYTF. Supplemented by reference TRBV30 and TRBJ1-2, the full variable domain reads SQTIHQWPATLVQPVGSPLSLECTVEGTSNPNLYWYRQAAGRGLQLLFYSVGIGQISSEVPQNLSASRPQDRQFILSSKKLLLSDSGFYLCAGILTYGYTFGSGTRLTVV.